This TCR beta chain was found in a study of long-term antiretroviral therapy in people with HIV. Overall study findings and caveats: Researchers lacked any data on ART adherence, viral resistance or therapy changes. Controls exceeded HIV repertoires in CDR3 length range.

As regards this clone: Its antigen is currently unknown.

The immunoSEQ assay was v3.0, run at survey level. About 35,000-55,000 T-cell genomes per sample were the sequencing target. Generated by immunoSEQ multiplex PCR, the TCRdb table keeps only in-frame clones and is missing some. The sample holds 22,000 or so clones, more than 70% seen once. Germline CDR1 reads LNHDA; CDR2 reads SQIVND (reference sequence). Trimming stripped 8 bases from V and 4 bases from J, with 20 bases between. This CDR3 has 15 residues. The TCR originated in a woman in her forties or fifties with HIV. The sequences come from unsorted PBMCs, collected 2.6 years after starting antiretroviral therapy. The chain links TRBV19 to TRBJ1-2, with a possible D match to TRBD1 (6 bases). The CDR3 protein is CASSRGQTTIYGYTF. The DNA for the CDR3 is TGTGCCAGTTCAAGGGGACAAACGACCATCTATGGCTACACCTTC.